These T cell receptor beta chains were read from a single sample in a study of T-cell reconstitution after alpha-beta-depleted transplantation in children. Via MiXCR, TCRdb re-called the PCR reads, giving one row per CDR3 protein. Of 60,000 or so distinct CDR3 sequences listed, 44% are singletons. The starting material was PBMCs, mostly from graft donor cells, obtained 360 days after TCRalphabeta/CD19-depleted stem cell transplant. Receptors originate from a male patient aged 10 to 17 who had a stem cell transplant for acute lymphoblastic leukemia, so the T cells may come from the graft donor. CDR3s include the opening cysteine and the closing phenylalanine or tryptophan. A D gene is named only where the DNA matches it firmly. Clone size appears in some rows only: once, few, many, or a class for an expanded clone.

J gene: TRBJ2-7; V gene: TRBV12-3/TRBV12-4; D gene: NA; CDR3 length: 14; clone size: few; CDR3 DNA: TGTGCCAGCAGTTTAGCACAGGGAACTTACGAGCAGTACTTC; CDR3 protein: CASSLAQGTYEQYF
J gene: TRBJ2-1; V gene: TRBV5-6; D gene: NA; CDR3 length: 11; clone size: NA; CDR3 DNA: TGTGCCAGCAGCTTTAGTAAGGAGCAGTTCTTC; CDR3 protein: CASSFSKEQFF
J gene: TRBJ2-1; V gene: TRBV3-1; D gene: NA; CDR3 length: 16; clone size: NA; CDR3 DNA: TGTGCCAGCAGCCAAGAATCGGCTTCAGCCTACAATGAGCAGTTCTTC; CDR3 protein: CASSQESASAYNEQFF
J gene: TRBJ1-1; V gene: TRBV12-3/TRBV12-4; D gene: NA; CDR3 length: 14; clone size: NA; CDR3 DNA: TGTGCCAGCAGTTTAAAACAGATGAACACTGAAGCTTTCTTT; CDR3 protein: CASSLKQMNTEAFF
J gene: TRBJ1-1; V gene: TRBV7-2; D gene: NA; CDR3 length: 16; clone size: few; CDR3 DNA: TGTGCCAGCAGCTTAATTACCCGGGGGCGATACACTGAAGCTTTCTTT; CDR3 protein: CASSLITRGRYTEAFF
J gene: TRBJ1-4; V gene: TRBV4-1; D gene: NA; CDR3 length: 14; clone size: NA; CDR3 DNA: TGCGCCAGCAGCTTACTCGTTGGGGGTGAAAAACTGTTTTTT; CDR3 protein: CASSLLVGGEKLFF
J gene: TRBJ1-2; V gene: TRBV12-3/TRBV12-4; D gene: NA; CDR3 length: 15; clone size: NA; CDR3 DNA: TGTGCCAGCAGTTTGAGGCAGATCCAAGCTTATGGCTACACCTTC; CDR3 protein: CASSLRQIQAYGYTF
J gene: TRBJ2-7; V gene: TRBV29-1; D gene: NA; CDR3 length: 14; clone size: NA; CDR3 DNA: TGCAGCGTCGAACTAGCCGGCGGTACCTACGAGCAGTACTTC; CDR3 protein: CSVELAGGTYEQYF
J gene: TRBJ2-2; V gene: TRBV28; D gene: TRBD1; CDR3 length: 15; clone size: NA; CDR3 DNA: TGTGCCAGCAGTCTCTCCGACAGGGCCACCGGGGAGCTGTTTTTT; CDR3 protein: CASSLSDRATGELFF
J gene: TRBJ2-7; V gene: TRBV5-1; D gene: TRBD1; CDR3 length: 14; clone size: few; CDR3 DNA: TGCGCCAGCAGCTTGGGGGACAGGCCCTACGAGCAGTACTTC; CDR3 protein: CASSLGDRPYEQYF
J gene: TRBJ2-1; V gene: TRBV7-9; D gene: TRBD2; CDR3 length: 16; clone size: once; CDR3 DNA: TGTGCCAGCAGCTTTGGACTAGCGGGGCCTCCGAATGAGCAGTTCTTC; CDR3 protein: CASSFGLAGPPNEQFF
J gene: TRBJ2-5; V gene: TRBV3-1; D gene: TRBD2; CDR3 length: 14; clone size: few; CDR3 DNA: TGTGCCAGCAGCCAAGAAGGGACTAGCGGGACCCAGTACTTC; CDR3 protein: CASSQEGTSGTQYF